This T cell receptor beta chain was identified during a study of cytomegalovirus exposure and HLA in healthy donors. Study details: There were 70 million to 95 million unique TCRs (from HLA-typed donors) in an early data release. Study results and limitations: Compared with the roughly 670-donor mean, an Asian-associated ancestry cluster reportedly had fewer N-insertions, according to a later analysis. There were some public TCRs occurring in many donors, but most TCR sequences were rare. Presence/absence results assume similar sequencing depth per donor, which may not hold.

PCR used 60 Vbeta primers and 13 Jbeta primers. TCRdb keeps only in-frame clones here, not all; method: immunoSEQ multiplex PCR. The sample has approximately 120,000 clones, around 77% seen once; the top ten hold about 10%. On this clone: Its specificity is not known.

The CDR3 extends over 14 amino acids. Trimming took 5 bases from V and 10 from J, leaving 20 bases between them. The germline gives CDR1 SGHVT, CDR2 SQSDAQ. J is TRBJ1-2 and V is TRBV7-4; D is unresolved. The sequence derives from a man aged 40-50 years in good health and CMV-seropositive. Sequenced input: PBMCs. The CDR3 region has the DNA TGTGCCAGCAGCCCGGGGAGCTCCCCTTCGAACTACACCTTC. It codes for CASSPGSSPSNYTF.